The rows below give T cell receptor beta chains drawn from one sample of a study of OX40 agonist ivuxolimab in advanced cancers. Clones were read by immunoSEQ multiplex PCR, and TCRdb kept only the in-frame ones, dropping some. The sample carries tens of thousands of clones, approximately 83% recorded once. This specimen consisted of CD4+ or CD8+ T cells sorted from blood, obtained in a trial of the OX40 agonist ivuxolimab. The receptors here all came from an adult with an advanced solid tumor such as melanoma, head and neck, liver or kidney cancer. The CDR3 runs from the conserved cysteine through the conserved F or W. A D gene is named only where the DNA matches it firmly. Only some rows state a clone size, as once, few, many or a class for expanded clones.

cdr3_length	d_call	v_call	j_call	clone_size	cdr3_nt	cdr3_aa
13	TRBD1	TRBV5-4	TRBJ2-7	NA	TGTGCCAGCAGCTTTAACAGGGGTTCCGAGCAGTACTTC	CASSFNRGSEQYF
15	TRBD2	TRBV19	TRBJ2-3	NA	TGTGCCAGCCGCCAGGGACTAGCGGGGGCAGATACGCAGTATTTT	CASRQGLAGADTQYF
18	TRBD1	TRBV4-1	TRBJ2-6	once	TGCGCCAGCAGCCGGAGACAGGGGGCAGGAGATGGGGCCAACGTCCTGACTTTC	CASSRRQGAGDGANVLTF
15	TRBD2	TRBV25-1	TRBJ2-2	NA	TGTGCCAGCCGAGGACTAGCGGGGATGGCCGGGGAGCTGTTTTTT	CASRGLAGMAGELFF
12	NA	TRBV6-5	TRBJ1-2	NA	TGTGCCAGCAGTTACGGTCCTCGGGGCTACACCTTC	CASSYGPRGYTF
17	NA	TRBV11-2	TRBJ2-5	NA	TGTGCCAGCAGCTTAGTCTGGGGGGCGCCTACGGGAGAGACCCAGTACTTC	CASSLVWGAPTGETQYF
13	NA	TRBV2	TRBJ2-3	NA	TGTGCCGGCCGCGCCAGGGTGAGGGATACGCAGTATTTT	CAGRARVRDTQYF
12	NA	TRBV14	TRBJ2-1	NA	TGTGCCAGCAGCCAAGCTGGGGGGAATCAGTTCTTC	CASSQAGGNQFF
15	NA	TRBV5-4	TRBJ1-1	few	TGTGCCAGCAGCTTGGGCCAGGGAGGGAACACTGAAGCTTTCTTT	CASSLGQGGNTEAFF
15	NA	TRBV4-2	TRBJ1-1	NA	TGTGCCAGCAGCCCTAAGCAGGAGGGGAACACTGAAGCTTTCTTT	CASSPKQEGNTEAFF
14	NA	TRBV5-1	TRBJ1-1	NA	TGCGCCAGCAGCTTGGCCTACCTGAACACTGAAGCTTTCTTT	CASSLAYLNTEAFF
16	NA	TRBV19	TRBJ1-2	NA	TGTGCCAGTAGTATGAGGTTTTTCGGGGGACTTAGGAGCTACACCTTC	CASSMRFFGGLRSYTF
16	TRBD2	TRBV11-2	TRBJ2-7	NA	TGTGCCAGCAGCCTAACTGCCGGGACTAGCGGGTACGAGCAGTACTTC	CASSLTAGTSGYEQYF
13	TRBD1	TRBV29-1	TRBJ2-5	NA	TGCAGCGTTCGGGACAGGGGGGTGGAGACCCAGTACTTC	CSVRDRGVETQYF
15	TRBD1	TRBV6-1	TRBJ2-4	NA	TGTGCCGTATACGGGACAGGGTTTAGCAAAAACATTCAGTACTTC	CAVYGTGFSKNIQYF
15	NA	TRBV19	TRBJ1-1	NA	TGTGCCAGTAGTTTAACAGGTCCTCTTGACACTGAAGCTTTCTTT	CASSLTGPLDTEAFF
18	TRBD2	TRBV4-3	TRBJ2-5	NA	TGCGCCAGCAGCCAAGGGACTAGCGGGAGACGAGAGGGGGAGACCCAGTACTTC	CASSQGTSGRREGETQYF
18	NA	TRBV4-2	TRBJ2-6	NA	TGTGCCAGCAGCCAAGATTTTCGGTTGCACTCTGGGGCCAACGTCCTGACTTTC	CASSQDFRLHSGANVLTF
14	NA	TRBV6-1	TRBJ1-5	once	TGTGCCAGCACCCCGGGAGGGCTCAATCAGCCCCAGCATTTT	CASTPGGLNQPQHF
12	NA	TRBV28	TRBJ2-4	NA	TGTGCCAGCAGTTTACTCCTAAACATTCAGTACTTC	CASSLLLNIQYF
15	TRBD1	TRBV28	TRBJ1-3	NA	TGTGCCAGCAAGGGACAGGTCGACTCTGGAAACACCATATATTTT	CASKGQVDSGNTIYF
13	NA	TRBV6-6	TRBJ1-1	NA	TGTGCCAGCAGAACCGAGCTGAACACTGAAGCTTTCTTT	CASRTELNTEAFF
13	TRBD1	TRBV7-2	TRBJ1-5	NA	TGTGCCAGCAGCCCCCACGCGGGACAGGGTAAACATTTT	CASSPHAGQGKHF
15	NA	TRBV7-2	TRBJ1-4	NA	TGTGCCAGCAGCTCTACAGGGAGTGCTAATGAAAAACTGTTTTTT	CASSSTGSANEKLFF
15	NA	TRBV5-1	TRBJ2-3	NA	TGCGCCAGCAGCTTGAGCAGGGCAGGGACAGATACGCAGTATTTT	CASSLSRAGTDTQYF
12	NA	TRBV28	TRBJ2-7	NA	TGTGCCAGCCTATCGGGACTCAACGAGCAGTACTTC	CASLSGLNEQYF